The T cell receptor (beta chain) under discussion was sequenced for a study of blood T cell repertoires in COVID-19. Study-wide background: Collection of acute and convalescent COVID-19 samples took place in the United States, Italy and Spain. The analysed material was cDNA or gDNA that came from T cells, B-cell-depleted T cells, or PBMCs.

Generated by immunoSEQ multiplex PCR, the TCRdb table keeps only in-frame clones and is missing some. This sample has about 110,000 clones, with around 85% found just once. Germline CDR1 reads MNHEY; CDR2 reads SVGAGI. Trimming pared 11 bases from V and 2 bases from J, leaving 19 bases between. This CDR3 comprises 15 residues. Seattle participants joined during active infection and were tracked over time. This sequence joins TRBV6-5 and TRBJ2-1, with a tentative D call TRBD1 (5 bases). The sequenced sample consisted of peripheral blood. This TCR was recovered from a woman aged 55-70 years with COVID-19, enrolled during active disease. CDR3 in amino acids: CAVQRGKETYNEQFF. As DNA, the CDR3 is TGTGCCGTCCAAAGGGGAAAAGAGACCTACAATGAGCAGTTCTTC.